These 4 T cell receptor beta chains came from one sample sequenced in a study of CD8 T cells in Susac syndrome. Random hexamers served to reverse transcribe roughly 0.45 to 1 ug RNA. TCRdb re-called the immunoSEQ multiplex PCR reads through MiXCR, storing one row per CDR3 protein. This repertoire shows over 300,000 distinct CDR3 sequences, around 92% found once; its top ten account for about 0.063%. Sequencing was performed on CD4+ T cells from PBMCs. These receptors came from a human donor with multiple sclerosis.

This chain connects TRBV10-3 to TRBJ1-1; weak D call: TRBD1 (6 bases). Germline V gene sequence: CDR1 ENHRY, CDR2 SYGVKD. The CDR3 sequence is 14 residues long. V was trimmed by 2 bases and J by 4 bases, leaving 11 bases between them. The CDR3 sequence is CAISEGQGRTEAFF. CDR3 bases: TGTGCCATCAGTGAGGGGCAGGGGCGCACTGAAGCTTTCTTT.

The CDR3 nucleotides read TGTGCCAGCAGTCTGACGGGACAGGGGTTGGGATCCTACAATGAGCAGTTCTTC. Protein: CASSLTGQGLGSYNEQFF. The rearrangement joins TRBV2 to TRBJ2-1, with 10 bases lining up with TRBD1. V was clipped by 5 bases and J by 1 base; unmatched bases: 11. The CDR3 is 18 residues long. Germline V gene data show CDR1 as SNHLY and CDR2 as FYNNEI.

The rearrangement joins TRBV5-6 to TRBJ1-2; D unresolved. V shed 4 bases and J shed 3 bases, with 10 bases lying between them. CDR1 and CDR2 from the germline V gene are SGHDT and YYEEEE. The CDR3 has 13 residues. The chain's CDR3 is CASSIPPYYGYTF. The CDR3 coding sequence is TGTGCCAGCAGCATACCTCCATACTATGGCTACACCTTC.

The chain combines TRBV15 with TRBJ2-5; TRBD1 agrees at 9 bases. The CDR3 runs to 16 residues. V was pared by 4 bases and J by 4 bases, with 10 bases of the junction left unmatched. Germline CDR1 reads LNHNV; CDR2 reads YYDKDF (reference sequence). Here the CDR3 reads CATSNRGLFLGETQYF. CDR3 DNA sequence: TGTGCCACCAGCAACAGGGGGCTTTTTTTGGGAGAGACCCAGTACTTC.